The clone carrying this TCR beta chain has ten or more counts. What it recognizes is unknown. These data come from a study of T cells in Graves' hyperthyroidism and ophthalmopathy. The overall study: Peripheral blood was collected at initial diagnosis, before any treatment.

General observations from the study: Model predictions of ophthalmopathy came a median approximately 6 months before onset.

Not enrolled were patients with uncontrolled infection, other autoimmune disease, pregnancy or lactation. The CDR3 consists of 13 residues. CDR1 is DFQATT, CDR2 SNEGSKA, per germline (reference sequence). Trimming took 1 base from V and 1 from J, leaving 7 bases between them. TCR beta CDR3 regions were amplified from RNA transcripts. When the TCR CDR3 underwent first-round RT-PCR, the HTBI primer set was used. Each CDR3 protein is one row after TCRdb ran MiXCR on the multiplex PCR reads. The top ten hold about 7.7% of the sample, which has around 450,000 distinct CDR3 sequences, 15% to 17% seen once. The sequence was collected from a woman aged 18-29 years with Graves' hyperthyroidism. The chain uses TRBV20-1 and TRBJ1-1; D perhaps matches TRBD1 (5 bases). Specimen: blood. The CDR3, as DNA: TGCAGTGCTAGAGGGAGGGGGAACACTGAAGCTTTCTTT. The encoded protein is CSARGRGNTEAFF.